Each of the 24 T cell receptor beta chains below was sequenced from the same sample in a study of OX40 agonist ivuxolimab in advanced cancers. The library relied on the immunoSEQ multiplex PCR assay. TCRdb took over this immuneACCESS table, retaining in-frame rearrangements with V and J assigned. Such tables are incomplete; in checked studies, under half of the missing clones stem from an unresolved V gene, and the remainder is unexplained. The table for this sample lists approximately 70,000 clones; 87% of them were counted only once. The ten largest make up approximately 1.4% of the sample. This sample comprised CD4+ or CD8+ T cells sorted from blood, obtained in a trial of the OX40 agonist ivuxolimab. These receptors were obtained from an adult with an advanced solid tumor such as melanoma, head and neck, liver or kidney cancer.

CDR3 nucleotides: TGTGCCAGCAGTGTATCAGGGAACACTGAAGCTTTCTTT. Translated: CASSVSGNTEAFF. This sequence joins TRBV6-4 and TRBJ1-1; D not certain. Germline-derived CDR1 and CDR2 are MRHNA and SNTAGT. This CDR3 contains 13 residues. V lost 4 bases to trimming and J lost 1 base, with 7 bases between them.

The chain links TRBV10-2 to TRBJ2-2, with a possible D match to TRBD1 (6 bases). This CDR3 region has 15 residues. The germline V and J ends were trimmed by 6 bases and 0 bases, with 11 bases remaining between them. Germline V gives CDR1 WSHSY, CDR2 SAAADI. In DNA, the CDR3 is TGCGCCAGCAGCCTGGACAGCACGAACACCGGGGAGCTGTTTTTT. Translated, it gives CASSLDSTNTGELFF.

Written as DNA, the CDR3 is TGCGCCAGCAGCTTGGGGGGACAGGGGGCCACTGGAGAGTACTTC. This encodes CASSLGGQGATGEYF. This chain links TRBV5-1 with TRBJ2-7; 12 bases are a match to TRBD1. Germline CDR1 SGHRS, CDR2 YFSETQ. J was trimmed by 11 bases and V by 0 bases; bases with no gene match: 9. This CDR3 has 15 amino acids.

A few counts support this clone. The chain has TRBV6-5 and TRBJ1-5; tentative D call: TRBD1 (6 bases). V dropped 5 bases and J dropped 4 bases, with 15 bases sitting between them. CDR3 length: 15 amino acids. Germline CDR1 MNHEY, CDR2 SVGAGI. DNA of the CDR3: TGTGCCAGCAGTCCTAAGGAGGGGACAAATCAGCCCCAGCATTTT. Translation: CASSPKEGTNQPQHF.

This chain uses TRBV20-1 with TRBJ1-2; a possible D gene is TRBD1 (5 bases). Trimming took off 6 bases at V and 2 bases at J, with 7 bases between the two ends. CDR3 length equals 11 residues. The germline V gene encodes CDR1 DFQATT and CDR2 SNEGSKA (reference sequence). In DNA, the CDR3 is TGCAGTGCCGACAGCAACTATGGCTACACCTTC. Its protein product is CSADSNYGYTF.

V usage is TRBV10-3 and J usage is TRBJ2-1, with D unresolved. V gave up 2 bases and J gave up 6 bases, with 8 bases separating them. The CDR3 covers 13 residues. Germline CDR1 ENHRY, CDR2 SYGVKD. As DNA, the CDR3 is TGTGCCATCAGTGAGAAAAGCAGCAATGAGCAGTTCTTC. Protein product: CAISEKSSNEQFF.

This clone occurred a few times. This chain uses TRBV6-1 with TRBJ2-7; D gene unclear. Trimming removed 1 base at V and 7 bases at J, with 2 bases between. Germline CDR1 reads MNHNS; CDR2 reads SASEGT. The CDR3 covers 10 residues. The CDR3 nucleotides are TGTGCCAGCAGTGAAGAGGAGCAGTACTTC. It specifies CASSEEEQYF.

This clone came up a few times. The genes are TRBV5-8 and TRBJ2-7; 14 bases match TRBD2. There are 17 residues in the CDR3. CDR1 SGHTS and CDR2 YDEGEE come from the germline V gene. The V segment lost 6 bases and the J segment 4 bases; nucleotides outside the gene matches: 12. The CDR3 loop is CASINPGTSGGRYEQYF. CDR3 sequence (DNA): TGTGCCAGCATAAACCCCGGGACTAGCGGGGGCCGGTACGAGCAGTACTTC.

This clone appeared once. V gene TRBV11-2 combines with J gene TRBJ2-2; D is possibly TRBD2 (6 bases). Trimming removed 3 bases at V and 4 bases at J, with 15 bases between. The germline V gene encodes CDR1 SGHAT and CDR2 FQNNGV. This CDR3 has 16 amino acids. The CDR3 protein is CASSFWGDSFTGELFF. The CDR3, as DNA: TGTGCCAGCAGCTTCTGGGGGGACTCATTCACCGGGGAGCTGTTTTTT.

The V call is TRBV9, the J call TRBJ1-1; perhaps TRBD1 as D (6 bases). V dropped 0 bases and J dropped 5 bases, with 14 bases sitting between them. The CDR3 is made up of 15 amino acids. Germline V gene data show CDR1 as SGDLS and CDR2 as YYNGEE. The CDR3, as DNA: TGTGCCAGCAGCGTAGCGATGGGGGCAGGGACTGAAGCTTTCTTT. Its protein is CASSVAMGAGTEAFF.

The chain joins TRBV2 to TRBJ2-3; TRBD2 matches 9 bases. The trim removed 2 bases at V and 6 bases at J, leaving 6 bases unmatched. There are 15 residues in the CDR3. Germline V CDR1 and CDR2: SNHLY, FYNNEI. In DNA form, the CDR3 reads TGTGCCAGCAGTGAACCTAGCGGGATAGGGGATACGCAGTATTTT. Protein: CASSEPSGIGDTQYF. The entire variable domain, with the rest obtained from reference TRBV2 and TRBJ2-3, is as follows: EPEVTQTPSHQVTQMGQEVILRCVPISNHLYFYWYRQILGQKVEFLVSFYNNEISEKSEIFDDQFSVERPDGSNFTLKIRSTKLEDSAMYFCASSEPSGIGDTQYFGPGTRLTVL.

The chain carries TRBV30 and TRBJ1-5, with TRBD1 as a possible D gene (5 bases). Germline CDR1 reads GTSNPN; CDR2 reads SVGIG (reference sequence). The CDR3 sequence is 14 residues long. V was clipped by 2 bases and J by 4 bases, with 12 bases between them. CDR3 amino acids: CAWSLTDGNQPQHF. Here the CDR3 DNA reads TGTGCCTGGAGTTTGACAGACGGGAATCAGCCCCAGCATTTT.

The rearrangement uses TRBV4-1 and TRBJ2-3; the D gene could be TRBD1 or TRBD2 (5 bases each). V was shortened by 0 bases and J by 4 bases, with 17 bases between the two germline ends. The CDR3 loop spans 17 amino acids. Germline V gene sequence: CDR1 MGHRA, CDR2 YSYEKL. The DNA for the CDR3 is TGCGCCAGCAGCCAAGATCCGCGCCTAAGGGGAGCAGATACGCAGTATTTT. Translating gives CASSQDPRLRGADTQYF.

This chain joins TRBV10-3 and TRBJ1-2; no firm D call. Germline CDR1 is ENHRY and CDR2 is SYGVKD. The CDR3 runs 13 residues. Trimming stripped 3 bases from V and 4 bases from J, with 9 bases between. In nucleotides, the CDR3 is TGTGCCATCAGTGACAAGACACGCTATGGCTACACCTTC. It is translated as CAISDKTRYGYTF.

Here the CDR3 reads CASSEAHGGYEQYF. CDR3 bases: TGTGCCAGCAGTGAAGCGCACGGGGGCTACGAGCAGTACTTC. This chain links TRBV6-1 with TRBJ2-7; D is possibly TRBD2 (6 bases). Per the germline V gene, CDR1 is MNHNS and CDR2 is SASEGT. V lost 0 bases, J lost 3 bases, and 9 bases lay in between. This CDR3 region has 14 residues.

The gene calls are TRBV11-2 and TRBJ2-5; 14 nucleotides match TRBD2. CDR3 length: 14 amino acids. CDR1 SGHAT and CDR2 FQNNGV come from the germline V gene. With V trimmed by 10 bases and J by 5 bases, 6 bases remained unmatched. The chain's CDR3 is CAIGTSGSLETQYF. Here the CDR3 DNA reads TGTGCCATCGGGACTAGCGGGAGTTTGGAGACCCAGTACTTC.

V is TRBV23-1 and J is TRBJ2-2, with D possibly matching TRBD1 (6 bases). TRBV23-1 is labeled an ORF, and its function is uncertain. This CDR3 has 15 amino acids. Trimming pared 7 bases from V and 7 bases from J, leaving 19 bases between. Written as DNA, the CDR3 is TGCGCCAGCACCCACCAGTCAGGGGAACACGGGGAGCTGTTTTTT. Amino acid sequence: CASTHQSGEHGELFF.

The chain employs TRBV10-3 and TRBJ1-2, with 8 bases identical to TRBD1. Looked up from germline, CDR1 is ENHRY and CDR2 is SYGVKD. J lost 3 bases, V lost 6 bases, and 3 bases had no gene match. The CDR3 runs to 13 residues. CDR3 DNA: TGTGCCATCAGGGACAGGGTTGACTATGGCTACACCTTC. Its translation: CAIRDRVDYGYTF.

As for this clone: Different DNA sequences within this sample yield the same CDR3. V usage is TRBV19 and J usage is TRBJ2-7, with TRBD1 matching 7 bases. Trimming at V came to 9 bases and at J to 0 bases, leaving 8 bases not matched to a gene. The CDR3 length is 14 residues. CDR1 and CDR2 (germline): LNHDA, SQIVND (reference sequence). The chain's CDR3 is CASKGPGGSYEQYF. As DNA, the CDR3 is TGTGCCAGCAAAGGTCCAGGGGGCTCCTACGAGCAGTACTTC.

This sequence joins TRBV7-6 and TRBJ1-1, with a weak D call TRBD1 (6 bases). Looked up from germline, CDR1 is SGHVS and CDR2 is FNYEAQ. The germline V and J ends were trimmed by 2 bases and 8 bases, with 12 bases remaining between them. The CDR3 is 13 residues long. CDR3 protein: CASSLSTGTEAFF. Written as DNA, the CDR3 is TGTGCCAGCAGCTTATCAACCGGGACAGAAGCTTTCTTT. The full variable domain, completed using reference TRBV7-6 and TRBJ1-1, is GAGVSQSPRYKVTKRGQDVALRCDPISGHVSLYWYRQALGQGPEFLTYFNYEAQQDKSGLPNDRFSAERPEGSISTLTIQRTEQRDSAMYRCASSLSTGTEAFFGQGTRLTVV.

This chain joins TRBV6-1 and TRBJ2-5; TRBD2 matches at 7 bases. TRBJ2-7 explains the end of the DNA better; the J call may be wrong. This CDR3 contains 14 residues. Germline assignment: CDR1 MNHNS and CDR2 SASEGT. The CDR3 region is CASSGGRSFYEQYF. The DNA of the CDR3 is TGTGCCAGCAGCGGCGGGAGAAGCTTTTACGAGCAGTACTTC.

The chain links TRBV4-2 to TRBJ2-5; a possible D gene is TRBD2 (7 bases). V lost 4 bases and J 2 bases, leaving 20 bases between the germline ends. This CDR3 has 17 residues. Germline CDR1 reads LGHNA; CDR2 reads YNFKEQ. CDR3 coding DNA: TGTGCCAGCAGCCCGGGGTTGGGGCGGGGGCCTCAAGAGACCCAGTACTTC. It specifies CASSPGLGRGPQETQYF.

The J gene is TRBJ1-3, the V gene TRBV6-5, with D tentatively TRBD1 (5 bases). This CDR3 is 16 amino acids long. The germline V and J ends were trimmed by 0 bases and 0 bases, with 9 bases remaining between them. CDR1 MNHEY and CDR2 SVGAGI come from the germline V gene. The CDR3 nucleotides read TGTGCCAGCAGTTACTCGCGGGGGGACTCTGGAAACACCATATATTTT. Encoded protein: CASSYSRGDSGNTIYF.

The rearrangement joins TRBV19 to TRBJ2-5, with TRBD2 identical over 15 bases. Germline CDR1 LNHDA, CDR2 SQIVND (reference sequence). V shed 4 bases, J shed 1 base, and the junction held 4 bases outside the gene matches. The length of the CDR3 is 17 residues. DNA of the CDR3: TGTGCCAGTAGTACCCGGACTAGCGGGAGGGCCCAAGAGACCCAGTACTTC. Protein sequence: CASSTRTSGRAQETQYF.